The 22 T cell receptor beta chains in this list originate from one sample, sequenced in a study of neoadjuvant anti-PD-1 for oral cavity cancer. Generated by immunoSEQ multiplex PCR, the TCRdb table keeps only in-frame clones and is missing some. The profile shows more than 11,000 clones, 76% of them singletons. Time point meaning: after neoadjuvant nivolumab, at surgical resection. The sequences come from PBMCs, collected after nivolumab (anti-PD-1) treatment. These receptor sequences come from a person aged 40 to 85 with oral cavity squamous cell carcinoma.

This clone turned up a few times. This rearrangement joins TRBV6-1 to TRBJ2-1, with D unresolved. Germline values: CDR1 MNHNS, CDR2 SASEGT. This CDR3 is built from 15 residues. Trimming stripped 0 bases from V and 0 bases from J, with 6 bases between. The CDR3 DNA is TGTGCCAGCAGTGAAGCTGCCAACTCCTACAATGAGCAGTTCTTC. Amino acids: CASSEAANSYNEQFF.

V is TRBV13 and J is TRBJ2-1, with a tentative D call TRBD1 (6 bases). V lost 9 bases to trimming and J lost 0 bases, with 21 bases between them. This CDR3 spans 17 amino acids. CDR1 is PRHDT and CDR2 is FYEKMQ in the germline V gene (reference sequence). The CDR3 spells CASMDSLNFSSYNEQFF. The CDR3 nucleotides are TGTGCCAGTATGGACAGCCTAAATTTCAGCTCCTACAATGAGCAGTTCTTC. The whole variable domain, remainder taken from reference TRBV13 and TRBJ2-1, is AAGVIQSPRHLIKEKRETATLKCYPIPRHDTVYWYQQGPGQDPQFLISFYEKMQSDKGSIPDRFSAQQFSDYHSELNMSSLELGDSALYFCASMDSLNFSSYNEQFFGPGTRLTVL.

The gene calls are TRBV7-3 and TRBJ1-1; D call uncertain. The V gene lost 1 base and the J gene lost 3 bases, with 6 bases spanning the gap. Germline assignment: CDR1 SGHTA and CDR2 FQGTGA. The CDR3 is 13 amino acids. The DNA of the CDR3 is TGTGCCAGCAGCTTAATGGGTTACACTGAAGCTTTCTTT. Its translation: CASSLMGYTEAFF.

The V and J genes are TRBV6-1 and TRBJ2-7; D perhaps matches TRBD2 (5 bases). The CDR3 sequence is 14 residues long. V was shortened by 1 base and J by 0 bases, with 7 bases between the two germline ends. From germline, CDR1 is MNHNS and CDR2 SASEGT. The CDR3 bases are TGTGCCAGCAGTGAAGTTGGGAGCTCCTACGAGCAGTACTTC. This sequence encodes CASSEVGSSYEQYF.

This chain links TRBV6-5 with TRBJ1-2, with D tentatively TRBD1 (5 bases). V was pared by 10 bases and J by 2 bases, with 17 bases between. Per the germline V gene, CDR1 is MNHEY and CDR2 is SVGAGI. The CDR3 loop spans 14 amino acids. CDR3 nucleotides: TGTGCCACCAGGGTCGTCGGGCGCAACTATGGCTACACCTTC. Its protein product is CATRVVGRNYGYTF.

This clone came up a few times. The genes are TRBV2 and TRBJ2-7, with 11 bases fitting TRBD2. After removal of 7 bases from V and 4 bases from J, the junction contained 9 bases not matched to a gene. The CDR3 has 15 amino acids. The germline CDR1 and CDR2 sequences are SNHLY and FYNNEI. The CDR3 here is CASMRLAGWGYEQYF. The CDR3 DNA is TGTGCCAGCATGAGACTAGCGGGGTGGGGGTACGAGCAGTACTTC.

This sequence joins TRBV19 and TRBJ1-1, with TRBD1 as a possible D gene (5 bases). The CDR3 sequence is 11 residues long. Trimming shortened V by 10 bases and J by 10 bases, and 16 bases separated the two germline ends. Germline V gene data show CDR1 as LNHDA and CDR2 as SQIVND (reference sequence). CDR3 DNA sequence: TGTGCCACCCAGGGTGCCTGGGGAGCTTTCTTT. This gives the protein CATQGAWGAFF. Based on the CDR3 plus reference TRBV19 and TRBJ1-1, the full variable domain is DGGITQSPKYLFRKEGQNVTLSCEQNLNHDAMYWYRQDPGQGLRLIYYSQIVNDFQKGDIAEGYSVSREKKESFPLTVTSAQKNPTAFYLCATQGAWGAFFGQGTRLTVV.

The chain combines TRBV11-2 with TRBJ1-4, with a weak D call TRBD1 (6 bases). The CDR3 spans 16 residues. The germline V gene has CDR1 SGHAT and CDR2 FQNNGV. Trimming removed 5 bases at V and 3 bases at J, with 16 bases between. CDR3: CASSQGGVLSNEKLFF. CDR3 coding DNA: TGTGCCAGCAGCCAAGGGGGGGTATTATCTAATGAAAAACTGTTTTTT. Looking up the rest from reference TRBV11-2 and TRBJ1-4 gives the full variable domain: EAGVAQSPRYKIIEKRQSVAFWCNPISGHATLYWYQQILGQGPKLLIQFQNNGVVDDSQLPKDRFSAERLKGVDSTLKIQPAKLEDSAVYLCASSQGGVLSNEKLFFGSGTQLSVL.

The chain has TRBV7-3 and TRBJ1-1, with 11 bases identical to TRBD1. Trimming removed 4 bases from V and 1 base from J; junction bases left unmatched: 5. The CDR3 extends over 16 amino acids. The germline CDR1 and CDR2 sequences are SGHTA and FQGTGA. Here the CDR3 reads CASSWTGGLGNTEAFF. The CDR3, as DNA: TGTGCCAGCAGCTGGACAGGGGGCCTTGGGAACACTGAAGCTTTCTTT.

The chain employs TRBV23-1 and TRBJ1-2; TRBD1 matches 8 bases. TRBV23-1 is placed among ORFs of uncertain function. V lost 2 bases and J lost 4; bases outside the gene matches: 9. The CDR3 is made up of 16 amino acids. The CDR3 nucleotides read TGCGCCAGCAGTCAACGAGACAGGGGAGGGCTCTATGGCTACACCTTC. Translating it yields CASSQRDRGGLYGYTF.

The chain's CDR3 is CASSHSVLAAGYKANYGYTF. As DNA, the CDR3 is TGCGCCAGCAGCCACTCCGTCCTGGCGGCAGGGTATAAGGCCAACTATGGCTACACCTTC. The chain employs TRBV4-1 and TRBJ1-2; D may be TRBD1 (5 bases). V was shortened by 3 bases and J by 2 bases, with 28 bases between the two germline ends. Germline V gene lookup returns CDR1 MGHRA and CDR2 YSYEKL. This CDR3 is built from 20 residues.

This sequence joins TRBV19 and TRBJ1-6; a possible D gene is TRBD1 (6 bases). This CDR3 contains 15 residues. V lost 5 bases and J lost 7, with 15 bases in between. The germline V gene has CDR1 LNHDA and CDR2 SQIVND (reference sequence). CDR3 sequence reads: CASSPRTEANSPLHF. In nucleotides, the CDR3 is TGTGCCAGTAGTCCCCGGACAGAAGCAAATTCACCCCTCCACTTT. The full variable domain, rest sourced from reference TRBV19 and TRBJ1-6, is DGGITQSPKYLFRKEGQNVTLSCEQNLNHDAMYWYRQDPGQGLRLIYYSQIVNDFQKGDIAEGYSVSREKKESFPLTVTSAQKNPTAFYLCASSPRTEANSPLHFGNGTRLTVT.

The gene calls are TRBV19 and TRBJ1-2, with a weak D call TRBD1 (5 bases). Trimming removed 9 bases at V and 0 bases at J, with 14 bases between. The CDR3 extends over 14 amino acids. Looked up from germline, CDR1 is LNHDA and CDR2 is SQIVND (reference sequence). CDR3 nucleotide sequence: TGTGCCAGAATTGCCCGGGGGGCTAACTATGGCTACACCTTC. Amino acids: CARIARGANYGYTF.

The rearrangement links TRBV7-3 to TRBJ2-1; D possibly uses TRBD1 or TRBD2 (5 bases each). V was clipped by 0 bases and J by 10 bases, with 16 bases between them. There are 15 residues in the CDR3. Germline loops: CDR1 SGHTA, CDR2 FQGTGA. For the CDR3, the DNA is TGTGCCAGCAGCTTAACGGGAACTAGGGACGACGAGCAGTTCTTC. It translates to CASSLTGTRDDEQFF. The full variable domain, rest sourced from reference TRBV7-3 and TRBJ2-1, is GAGVSQTPSNKVTEKGKYVELRCDPISGHTALYWYRQSLGQGPEFLIYFQGTGAADDSGLPNDRFFAVRPEGSVSTLKIQRTERGDSAVYLCASSLTGTRDDEQFFGPGTRLTVL.

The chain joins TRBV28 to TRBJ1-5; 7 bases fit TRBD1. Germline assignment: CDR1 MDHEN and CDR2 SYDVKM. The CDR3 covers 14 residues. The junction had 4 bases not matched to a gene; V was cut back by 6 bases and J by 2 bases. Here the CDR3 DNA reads TGTGCCAGCAGAGACAGGGTTGGCAATCAGCCCCAGCATTTT. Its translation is CASRDRVGNQPQHF.

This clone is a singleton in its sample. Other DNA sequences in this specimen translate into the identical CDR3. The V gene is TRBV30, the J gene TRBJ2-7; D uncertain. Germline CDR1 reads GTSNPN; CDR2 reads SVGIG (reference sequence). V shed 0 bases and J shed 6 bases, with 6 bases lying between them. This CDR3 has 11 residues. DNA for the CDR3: TGTGCCTGGAGTGTAGGTGGCGAGCAGTACTTC. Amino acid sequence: CAWSVGGEQYF.

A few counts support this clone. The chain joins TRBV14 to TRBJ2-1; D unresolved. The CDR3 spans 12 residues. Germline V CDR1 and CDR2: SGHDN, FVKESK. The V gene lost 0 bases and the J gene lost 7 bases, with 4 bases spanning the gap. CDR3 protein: CASSQEWNEQFF. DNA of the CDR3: TGTGCCAGCAGCCAAGAGTGGAATGAGCAGTTCTTC. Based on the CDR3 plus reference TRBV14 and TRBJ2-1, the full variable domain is EAGVTQFPSHSVIEKGQTVTLRCDPISGHDNLYWYRRVMGKEIKFLLHFVKESKQDESGMPNNRFLAERTGGTYSTLKVQPAELEDSGVYFCASSQEWNEQFFGPGTRLTVL.

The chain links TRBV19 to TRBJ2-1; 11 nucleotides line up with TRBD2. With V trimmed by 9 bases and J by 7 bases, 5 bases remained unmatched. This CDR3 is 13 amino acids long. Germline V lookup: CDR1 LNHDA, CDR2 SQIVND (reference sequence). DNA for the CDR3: TGTGCCAGCCGACTAGCGGGATCTAATGAGCAGTTCTTC. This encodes CASRLAGSNEQFF.

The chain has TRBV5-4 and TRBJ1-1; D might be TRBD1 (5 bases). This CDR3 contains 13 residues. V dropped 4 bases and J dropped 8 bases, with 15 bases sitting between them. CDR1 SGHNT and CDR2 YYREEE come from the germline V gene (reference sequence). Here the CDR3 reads CASSTDRDFEAFF. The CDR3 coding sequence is TGTGCCAGCAGCACTGACCGGGACTTCGAAGCTTTCTTT.

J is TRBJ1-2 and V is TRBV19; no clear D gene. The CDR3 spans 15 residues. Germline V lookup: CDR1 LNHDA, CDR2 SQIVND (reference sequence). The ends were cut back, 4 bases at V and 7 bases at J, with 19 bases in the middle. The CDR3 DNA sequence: TGTGCCAGTAGTAGTCCGGACCTTTATCTAGGTGGCTACACCTTC. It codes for CASSSPDLYLGGYTF.

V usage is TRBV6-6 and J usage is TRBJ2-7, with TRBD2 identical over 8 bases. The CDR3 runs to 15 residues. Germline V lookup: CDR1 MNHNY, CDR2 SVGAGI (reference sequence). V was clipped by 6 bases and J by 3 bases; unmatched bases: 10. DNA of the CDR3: TGTGCCAGCAGGAGATTTCGGGAGGGCTTCTACGAGCAGTACTTC. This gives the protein CASRRFREGFYEQYF.

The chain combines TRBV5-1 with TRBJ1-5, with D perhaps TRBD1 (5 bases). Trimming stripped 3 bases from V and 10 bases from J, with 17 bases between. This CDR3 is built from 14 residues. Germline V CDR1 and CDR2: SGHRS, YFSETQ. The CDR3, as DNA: TGCGCCAGCAGCTATGGGGACCGTGGGGAACCCCAGCATTTT. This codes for CASSYGDRGEPQHF. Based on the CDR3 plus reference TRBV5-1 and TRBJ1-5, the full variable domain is KAGVTQTPRYLIKTRGQQVTLSCSPISGHRSVSWYQQTPGQGLQFLFEYFSETQRNKGNFPGRFSGRQFSNSRSEMNVSTLELGDSALYLCASSYGDRGEPQHFGDGTRLSIL.